These 29 T cell receptor beta chains came from one sample sequenced in a study of cytomegalovirus exposure and HLA in healthy donors. The PCR contained 60 Vbeta and 13 Jbeta primers. Clones were sequenced by immunoSEQ multiplex PCR, and TCRdb holds only the in-frame ones, with some missing. Among some 100,000 clones listed, around 69% were seen once. Sequencing used PBMCs. Receptor source: a man aged 45-60 years in good health and CMV-seropositive.

The CDR3 DNA follows: TGCGCCAGCAGTCTTCTAGCGGAGACCTACGAGCAGTACTTC. Its protein is CASSLLAETYEQYF. This chain joins TRBV23-1 and TRBJ2-5; 7 bases fit TRBD2. The DNA end is more similar to TRBJ2-7, so the J call may be wrong. TRBV23-1 is assigned to the ORF class and has an uncertain function. The CDR3 consists of 14 residues.

The rearrangement joins TRBV7-9 to TRBJ1-1; no firm D call. V lost 4 bases to trimming and J lost 5 bases, with 14 bases between them. The germline gives CDR1 SEHNR, CDR2 FQNEAQ (reference sequence). This CDR3 has 14 amino acids. CDR3 nucleotide sequence: TGTGCCAGCAGCTGGCTCGGGATGAGGACTGAAGCTTTCTTT. Translating gives CASSWLGMRTEAFF. Full variable domain (rest looked up from reference TRBV7-9 and TRBJ1-1): DTGVSQNPRHKITKRGQNVTFRCDPISEHNRLYWYRQTLGQGPEFLTYFQNEAQLEKSRLLSDRFSAERPKGSFSTLEIQRTEQGDSAMYLCASSWLGMRTEAFFGQGTRLTVV.

The chain combines TRBV13 with TRBJ2-3, with 11 positions matching TRBD2. Germline V gene data show CDR1 as PRHDT and CDR2 as FYEKMQ (reference sequence). V lost 4 bases to trimming and J lost 6 bases; unmatched junction nucleotides: 6. CDR3 length: 15 residues. The CDR3 nucleotides read TGTGCCAGCAGCTCTACTAGCGGGGGTAGGGATACGCAGTATTTT. It specifies CASSSTSGGRDTQYF.

This clone was found a few times. The gene calls are TRBV5-4 and TRBJ2-7; 13 bases match TRBD2. This CDR3 contains 14 residues. Germline CDR1 SGHNT, CDR2 YYREEE (reference sequence). The ends lost 2 bases at V and 6 bases at J; junction bases unmatched: 2. The CDR3 region has the DNA TGTGCCAGCAGCTTCAGGACTAGCGGGGGCGAGCAGTACTTC. Its protein is CASSFRTSGGEQYF.

The genes are TRBV7-2 and TRBJ2-3, with 8 bases aligning to TRBD2. CDR1 is SGHTA and CDR2 is FQGNSA in the germline V gene. The CDR3 has 16 amino acids. Trimming cost V 5 bases and J 4 bases; bases outside gene matches: 11. The CDR3: CASSLPGLGRADTQYF. The DNA of the CDR3 is TGTGCCAGCAGCCTTCCGGGACTAGGACGAGCAGATACGCAGTATTTT.

This clone occurred a few times. This chain links TRBV23-1 with TRBJ2-2, with 9 bases matching TRBD2. TRBV23-1 is given ORF status, its function remaining uncertain. J lost 5 bases, V lost 11 bases, and 24 bases had no gene match. The CDR3 has 19 amino acids. The CDR3 nucleotides are TGCGCCTGCACCCTCCCCCAGCGGGGGGCCCTAGTGGGGACCGGGGAGCTGTTTTTT. Its protein product is CACTLPQRGALVGTGELFF.

In this sample, this clone turned up a few times. The rearrangement uses TRBV9 and TRBJ2-1; 9 positions match TRBD2. J was trimmed by 1 base and V by 0 bases; bases with no gene match: 5. This CDR3 has 17 amino acids. CDR1 and CDR2 from the germline V gene are SGDLS and YYNGEE. CDR3 sequence reads: CASSVVSGGLSYNEQFF. The CDR3 DNA is TGTGCCAGCAGCGTAGTTAGCGGGGGTCTGTCCTACAATGAGCAGTTCTTC. The whole variable domain, filled in from reference TRBV9 and TRBJ2-1, reads DSGVTQTPKHLITATGQRVTLRCSPRSGDLSVYWYQQSLDQGLQFLIQYYNGEERAKGNILERFSAQQFPDLHSELNLSSLELGDSALYFCASSVVSGGLSYNEQFFGPGTRLTVL.

This sequence joins TRBV18 and TRBJ2-5; 7 bases line up with TRBD2. Trimming removed 6 bases from V and 4 bases from J; junction bases left unmatched: 8. The CDR3 has 14 residues. The V gene's germline CDR1 is KGHSH and CDR2 LQKENI. For the CDR3, the DNA is TGTGCCAGCTCCCATCGGGGGGAGAGAGAGACCCAGTACTTC. It codes for CASSHRGERETQYF.

The chain links TRBV6-5 to TRBJ2-7; perhaps TRBD1 as D (6 bases). There are 14 residues in the CDR3. The V end lost 6 bases, the J end lost 0 bases, and 12 bases lay between the germline ends. Looked up from germline, CDR1 is MNHEY and CDR2 is SVGAGI. The CDR3 DNA sequence: TGTGCCAGCAGACCCCGGACAGTCTCCTACGAGCAGTACTTC. Its protein product is CASRPRTVSYEQYF.

V is TRBV11-2 and J is TRBJ1-2; D is perhaps TRBD1 (6 bases). V dropped 5 bases and J dropped 0 bases, with 10 bases sitting between them. Germline V gives CDR1 SGHAT, CDR2 FQNNGV. The CDR3 length is 14 residues. The CDR3 loop reads CASSPGQTNYGYTF. The CDR3 region has the DNA TGTGCCAGCAGCCCCGGACAGACTAACTATGGCTACACCTTC. The full variable domain, rest sourced from reference TRBV11-2 and TRBJ1-2, is EAGVAQSPRYKIIEKRQSVAFWCNPISGHATLYWYQQILGQGPKLLIQFQNNGVVDDSQLPKDRFSAERLKGVDSTLKIQPAKLEDSAVYLCASSPGQTNYGYTFGSGTRLTVV.

The chain recombines TRBV4-2 with TRBJ2-5; the match to TRBD2 covers 11 bases. CDR1 is LGHNA and CDR2 is YNFKEQ in the germline V gene. The CDR3 is made up of 16 amino acids. Losses at the gene ends were 0 bases for V and 4 bases for J; bases not matched to a gene: 4. In DNA, the CDR3 is TGTGCCAGCAGCCAAGACGGACTAGCGGGCGGAGAGACCCAGTACTTC. Amino acid sequence: CASSQDGLAGGETQYF.

The V gene is TRBV11-3, the J gene TRBJ2-5; D remains unclear. This CDR3 region has 13 residues. Germline V lookup: CDR1 SGHNT, CDR2 YENEEA. The germline V and J ends were trimmed by 4 bases and 2 bases, with 8 bases remaining between them. The chain's CDR3 is CASSWAEQETQYF. The DNA for the CDR3 is TGTGCCAGCAGCTGGGCAGAACAAGAGACCCAGTACTTC.

The V call is TRBV28, the J call TRBJ1-5; D possibly corresponds to TRBD1 (5 bases). This CDR3 is 16 amino acids long. Germline values: CDR1 MDHEN, CDR2 SYDVKM. V gave up 1 base and J gave up 4 bases, with 14 bases separating them. The DNA of the CDR3 is TGTGCCAGCAGTTTATATGGGGCAGGGCGGAATCAGCCCCAGCATTTT. Its translation is CASSLYGAGRNQPQHF.

The chain couples TRBV4-1 to TRBJ2-7, with 7 bases lining up with TRBD1. Per the germline V gene, CDR1 is MGHRA and CDR2 is YSYEKL. The CDR3 spans 15 residues. After removal of 0 bases from V and 3 bases from J, the junction contained 5 bases not matched to a gene. The CDR3 DNA follows: TGCGCCAGCAGCCAAGATGAGGGGGCTTACTACGAGCAGTACTTC. Protein: CASSQDEGAYYEQYF.

The chain recombines TRBV19 with TRBJ1-5, with 8 bases fitting TRBD1. With V trimmed by 5 bases and J by 2 bases, 5 bases remained unmatched. This CDR3 is built from 15 residues. The germline V gene has CDR1 LNHDA and CDR2 SQIVND (reference sequence). CDR3 sequence: CASSVDREGNQPQHF. DNA of the CDR3: TGTGCCAGTAGTGTGGACAGGGAGGGCAATCAGCCCCAGCATTTT.

This chain uses TRBV7-6 with TRBJ2-7; 11 positions agree with TRBD2. CDR1 and CDR2 (germline): SGHVS, FNYEAQ. CDR3 length: 15 amino acids. V was pared by 4 bases and J by 1 base, with 3 bases of the junction left unmatched. CDR3 region: CASSSRTSGSYEQYF. In DNA, the CDR3 is TGTGCCAGCAGCTCACGGACTAGCGGGTCCTACGAGCAGTACTTC.

The chain uses TRBV28 and TRBJ1-5, with 8 bases fitting TRBD1. Germline V gene data show CDR1 as MDHEN and CDR2 as SYDVKM. The CDR3 has 17 residues. V was clipped by 5 bases and J by 1 base; unmatched bases: 10. CDR3 coding DNA: TGTGCCAGCAGTCTTGGACAGGGTGGAAGAAGCAATCAGCCCCAGCATTTT. This encodes CASSLGQGGRSNQPQHF.

The chain couples TRBV19 to TRBJ2-5; 7 nucleotides line up with TRBD2. The CDR3 sequence is 16 residues long. Germline CDR1 LNHDA, CDR2 SQIVND (reference sequence). The V and J ends lost 1 base and 0 bases, in that order; junction bases with no gene match: 5. The DNA of the CDR3 is TGTGCCAGTAGTATAGGTACTAGCGAGTACCAAGAGACCCAGTACTTC. Amino acids: CASSIGTSEYQETQYF.

The CDR3 DNA follows: TGCGCCAGCAGCCCCTACCAAGCGGGAAGGTCGGACCAGTACTTC. It yields the protein CASSPYQAGRSDQYF. The chain joins TRBV5-1 to TRBJ2-5; 7 nucleotides line up with TRBD2. V shed 4 bases and J 10 bases; nucleotides not matched to a gene: 16. Germline assignment: CDR1 SGHRS and CDR2 YFSETQ. There are 15 residues in the CDR3.

This clone was recorded once. The chain joins TRBV19 to TRBJ2-3; tentative D call: TRBD1 (5 bases). The CDR3 has 14 residues. The germline gives CDR1 LNHDA, CDR2 SQIVND (reference sequence). Trimming shortened V by 6 bases and J by 2 bases, and 12 bases separated the two germline ends. The CDR3 DNA reads TGTGCCAGTAGAGACAGACACTTCACAGATACGCAGTATTTT. Its translation: CASRDRHFTDTQYF.

This clone has just a few counts. This sequence joins TRBV9 and TRBJ1-5; 8 bases map to TRBD1. The CDR3 contains 15 residues. Germline-derived CDR1 and CDR2 are SGDLS and YYNGEE. V gave up 3 bases and J gave up 4 bases; unmatched junction bases: 6. CDR3 DNA sequence: TGTGCCAGCAGCGCTAACACAGGGGGTAATCAGCCCCAGCATTTT. It codes for CASSANTGGNQPQHF.

The rearrangement uses TRBV6-4 and TRBJ1-2, with 7 bases matching TRBD1. Unmatched junction bases numbered 0, after V lost 6 bases and J lost 5 bases. CDR1 MRHNA and CDR2 SNTAGT come from the germline V gene. The CDR3 consists of 11 residues. The DNA of the CDR3 is TGTGCCAGCAGGGGACAGTATGGCTACACCTTC. It is translated as CASRGQYGYTF.

This chain connects TRBV19 to TRBJ2-7; D is unclear. Trimming stripped 0 bases from V and 0 bases from J, with 12 bases between. The CDR3 is 16 amino acids. The germline gives CDR1 LNHDA, CDR2 SQIVND (reference sequence). In nucleotides, the CDR3 is TGTGCCAGTAGTATAGATCGAAGAGGCAGCTCCTACGAGCAGTACTTC. It is translated as CASSIDRRGSSYEQYF.

This sequence joins TRBV19 and TRBJ1-5, with D hard to call. Between the trimmed V and J ends, which lost 5 bases and 2 bases, there was a span of 10 bases. CDR1 is LNHDA and CDR2 is SQIVND in the germline V gene (reference sequence). This CDR3 spans 14 amino acids. This CDR3 is CASSALLGNQPQHF. DNA for the CDR3: TGTGCCAGTAGTGCTTTACTAGGCAATCAGCCCCAGCATTTT.

The V gene is TRBV10-3, the J gene TRBJ1-5; no clear D gene. The V gene's germline CDR1 is ENHRY and CDR2 SYGVKD. Trimming removed 6 bases from V and 7 bases from J, with 13 bases in between. The CDR3 has 13 residues. CDR3 sequence (DNA): TGTGCCATCAGCCTGTTCGAGGGACAGCCCCAGCATTTT. This codes for CAISLFEGQPQHF.

The chain is built from TRBV5-4 and TRBJ2-7; D possibly corresponds to TRBD1 (6 bases). V was trimmed by 4 bases and J by 1 base, leaving 12 bases between them. Germline loops: CDR1 SGHNT, CDR2 YYREEE (reference sequence). This CDR3 spans 14 amino acids. The CDR3 loop is CASSRTAPSYEQYF. The CDR3 coding sequence is TGTGCCAGCAGCCGGACAGCCCCTTCCTACGAGCAGTACTTC.

The chain recombines TRBV19 with TRBJ1-2, with TRBD1 identical over 11 bases. The CDR3 totals 15 residues. Germline CDR1 is LNHDA and CDR2 is SQIVND (reference sequence). With V trimmed by 4 bases and J by 3 bases, 4 bases remained unmatched. CDR3 sequence (DNA): TGTGCCAGTAGTACGGACAGGGGGCGCGACTATGGCTACACCTTC. Translation gives CASSTDRGRDYGYTF.

The rearrangement links TRBV2 to TRBJ2-5, with D possibly being TRBD2 (6 bases). TRBJ2-7 explains the end of the DNA better; the J call may be wrong. Germline assignment: CDR1 SNHLY and CDR2 FYNNEI. The CDR3 has 17 amino acids. Written as DNA, the CDR3 is TGTGCCAGCAGAGCCTCCGCGGCGTACGGGGGTCCCTACGAGCAGTACTTC. Protein sequence: CASRASAAYGGPYEQYF.

The chain links TRBV6-1 to TRBJ2-5, with TRBD2 identical over 10 bases. The CDR3 has 13 amino acids. Trimming removed 6 bases from V and 3 bases from J; junction bases left unmatched: 1. From germline, CDR1 is MNHNS and CDR2 SASEGT. The CDR3 loop reads CASRLAGEETQYF. CDR3 DNA sequence: TGTGCCAGCAGGCTAGCGGGAGAAGAGACCCAGTACTTC.